This T cell receptor beta chain was profiled in a study of post-analysis software for immune sequencing data (dated by TCRdb to about 2015). In terms of the full investigation: Relapsing-remitting, secondary progressive and progressive-relapsing multiple sclerosis were recorded as disease courses, and subtype annotation was lacking for some patients. A subset of samples was prepared in parallel using single-end sample barcoding, then pooled and co-amplified after Illumina adapter ligation. The patient repertoires were set against ten to eleven previously published healthy control repertoires from donors whose ages ranged from roughly 6 to 27 years. Overall results and qualifications from the work: Direct clustering with F measure revealed strong co-clustering of samples prepared in the same batch, which led to a batch-effect correction. The multiple sclerosis patient group was slightly younger than the control group. About five TRBV segments, including TRBV5-6, TRBV5-1 and TRBV20-1, were significantly more frequent in patients than controls. Multiple sclerosis patients had significantly lower normalized Chao1 diversity than controls, a result that suggests substantial peripheral T-cell clonal expansion.

Its CDR3 holds 14 amino acids, cysteine through phenylalanine. CDR3 DNA only is kept here, 42 bases in frame from base 1. CDR1 and CDR2 are drawn from the germline V gene: MNHEY, SVGAGI. Between the V and J ends, shortened by 7 bases and 5 bases respectively, the junction contains 17 bases. This clonotype was observed at least ten times. Its recognized antigen is unknown. No much larger clonotype is one base removed from it; base qualities were not supplied. Receptors were amplified or captured by PCR. For sequencing, an Illumina HiSeq 2500 was employed. To reduce PCR and sequencing biases, unique molecular identifiers were incorporated into the TCR beta cDNA libraries. Roughly 500,000 cDNA molecules were obtained for every 1 to 10 million input T cells, so each molecule roughly corresponded to one T cell. The patient libraries were prepared and sequenced using the same protocol as the earlier healthy control dataset. Within a given batch, samples were prepared together, multiplexed and sequenced on the same HiSeq lane. In the paper's pipeline: Raw barcoded reads were processed with MIGEC, discarding single-read molecular identifier groups before consensus assembly and CDR3 extraction. Clonotype tables were post-analysed with VDJtools, and diversity was normalized by down-sampling all datasets to the smallest sample size. To correct batch-related cross-sample contamination, repertoire overlap clustering matched CDR3 amino acid sequences but not nucleotide sequences. TCRdb reworked the public reads: Q25 trimming with fastp, MiXCR clone assembly, productive beta chains retained. Each CDR3 protein gets just one entry, which takes the most common genes and DNA from the rows behind it. TCRdb, not the original authors, processed these V and J calls. The sample table lists some 690,000 distinct CDR3 sequences, about 32% of them with a count of one. About 0.5% of the sample belongs to the ten largest clones.

To demonstrate the VDJtools post-analysis software, the study profiled TCR beta repertoires from the peripheral blood of some 13 young patients with multiple sclerosis. The multiple sclerosis patients were children and adolescents between roughly 6 and 17 years of age. Sequencing input: blood. The clonotype was recovered from a girl aged 10 to 17 with multiple sclerosis. The chain was built from TRBV6-5 and TRBJ2-5, with the D call perhaps TRBD1 or TRBD2, as 5 bases match in each case. The nucleotide sequence reads as follows: TGTGCCAGCACTCCCCAGTGGGGCGGGGAGACCCAGTACTTC. Translated, it gives CASTPQWGGETQYF.